These T cell receptor beta chains were read from a single sample in a study of cytomegalovirus exposure and HLA in healthy donors. Here immunoSEQ multiplex PCR was the method, and the copy in TCRdb shows in-frame clones only, minus some. Among 150,000 to 200,000 clones listed, roughly four fifths were seen once. The sequencing sample was made of PBMCs. The source of these receptors is a woman aged 40 to 49 in good health and CMV-seronegative. The CDR3 runs from the conserved cysteine through the conserved F or W. D genes are given only for firm matches. Clone size, where shown, is once, few, many, or a class for clones that have expanded.

d_call j_call clone_size v_call cdr3_nt cdr3_aa
TRBD2 TRBJ2-7 NA TRBV9 TGTGCCAGCAGACCTAGCGGGAGCGGGGAGCAGTACTTC CASRPSGSGEQYF
TRBD2 TRBJ2-3 once TRBV7-8 TGTGCCAGCAGCGAAGAACCTCCTAGCGGACTTATTGCTATGGCAGATACGCAGTATTTT CASSEEPPSGLIAMADTQYF
TRBD2 TRBJ2-1 NA TRBV28 TGTGCCAGCAGTACCTCACCCCTCTCGGGGGGCTACAATGAGCAGTTCTTC CASSTSPLSGGYNEQFF
NA TRBJ2-7 NA TRBV18 TGTGCCAGCTCCCTCACGTCAGGGGGGCTCTACGAGCAGTACTTC CASSLTSGGLYEQYF
NA TRBJ1-1 once TRBV28 TGTGCCAGCAGGGCCCGGACAGCCAACACTGAAGCTTTCTTT CASRARTANTEAFF
TRBD1 TRBJ2-7 NA TRBV29-1 TGCAGCGTTGGGGGGACAGGGGAGCAGTACTTC CSVGGTGEQYF
NA TRBJ1-2 NA TRBV6-1 TGTGCCAGCAGTGATCTCAGGGAGGGCTATGGCTACACCTTC CASSDLREGYGYTF
NA TRBJ2-4 NA TRBV29-1 TGCAGCGTTGTGAGGGGACAAGCCAAAAACATTCAGTACTTC CSVVRGQAKNIQYF
TRBD2 TRBJ2-1 NA TRBV11-1 TGTGCCAGCAGCTTAGTACTAGCGGGGAAGCATGAGCAGTTCTTC CASSLVLAGKHEQFF
TRBD1 TRBJ1-2 NA TRBV7-9 TGTGCCAGCAGCCCTAATCCGGACAGGCTTACCGCTAACTATGGCTACACCTTC CASSPNPDRLTANYGYTF
TRBD2 TRBJ2-1 few TRBV5-1 TGCGCCAGCAGCTTCACTAGCGTGGACAATGAGCAGTTCTTC CASSFTSVDNEQFF
TRBD2 TRBJ2-5 NA TRBV30 TGTGCCTGGAGGATTAGCGGGAGTGAGACCCAGTACTTC CAWRISGSETQYF
NA TRBJ1-4 NA TRBV6-5 TGTGCCAGCAGTCGCAACATGGAGGGTAATGAAAAACTGTTTTTT CASSRNMEGNEKLFF
NA TRBJ2-6 NA TRBV29-1 TGCAGCGTTGCCACAGGGACTGGGGCCAACGTCCTGACTTTC CSVATGTGANVLTF
TRBD1 TRBJ1-1 few TRBV9 TGTGCCAGCAGCGCAACCGGGACAGGGGACTCTGAAGCTTTCTTT CASSATGTGDSEAFF
NA TRBJ1-2 NA TRBV29-1 TGCAGCGTTGAAGATCTACAGCTCTATGGCTACACCTTC CSVEDLQLYGYTF
NA TRBJ2-3 NA TRBV9 TGTGCCAGCAGCGTTGAACAGGGAACGGTGACAGATACGCAGTATTTT CASSVEQGTVTDTQYF
NA TRBJ2-5 NA TRBV5-1 TGCGCCAGCAGGCGGGAAGAGACCCAGTACTTC CASRREETQYF
NA TRBJ2-7 once TRBV7-2 TGTGCCAGCAGCCGATACCCTCCCGGGACACAACTCTACGAGCAGTACTTC CASSRYPPGTQLYEQYF
TRBD2 TRBJ2-1 NA TRBV15 TGTGCCACCAGCAGACGACTAGCGGGAGGCATGAATGAGCAGTTCTTC CATSRRLAGGMNEQFF
TRBD2 TRBJ2-7 NA TRBV28 TGTGCCAGCGCCCAGGGACTAGCGGGACTTTACGAGCAGTACTTC CASAQGLAGLYEQYF
TRBD2 TRBJ2-7 NA TRBV18 TGTGCCAGCTCGCCTGGGACTAGCGCGTACGAGCAGTACTTC CASSPGTSAYEQYF
TRBD1 TRBJ1-2 NA TRBV5-4 TGTGCCAGCAGCTATCCCGACAGGGGGGTCCCTAACTATGGCTACACCTTC CASSYPDRGVPNYGYTF
TRBD1 TRBJ2-5 NA TRBV10-3 TGTGCCTCCGGGACAGGGGAGGAGACCCAGTACTTC CASGTGEETQYF
NA TRBJ1-1 NA TRBV7-3 TGTGCCAGCAGCTTCTCCTTGGCGGGCAACACTGAAGCTTTCTTT CASSFSLAGNTEAFF
TRBD2 TRBJ2-1 few TRBV2 TGTGCCAGCAGTGACTCGGTAGCGGGAGTAAAAAAGTCCACACACAATGAGCAGTTCTTC CASSDSVAGVKKSTHNEQFF
NA TRBJ2-1 NA TRBV27 TGTGCCAGCAGTTTACTAGCTAAGGGAACCTACAATGAGCAGTTCTTC CASSLLAKGTYNEQFF
NA TRBJ2-1 NA TRBV18 TGTGCCAGCTCACCGGCAAGCTCCTACAATGAGCAGTTCTTC CASSPASSYNEQFF
TRBD1 TRBJ2-7 NA TRBV29-1 TGCAGCGTTTCTGGACGGACAGGCGACTACGAGCAGTACTTC CSVSGRTGDYEQYF
TRBD2 TRBJ2-7 NA TRBV4-2 TGTGCCAGCAGCCAGGTAGCTAGCGGAGGATACGAGCAGTACTTC CASSQVASGGYEQYF
NA TRBJ1-1 NA TRBV7-3 TGTGCCAGCAGCTTACAGGCCGGGAACACTGAAGCTTTCTTT CASSLQAGNTEAFF